These 25 T cell receptor beta chains were all obtained from the same sample, sequenced in a study of T cells in Graves' hyperthyroidism and ophthalmopathy. RNA transcripts served as the template for amplifying TCR beta CDR3 regions. HTBI primers drove first-round RT-PCR of the TCR CDR3. One entry per CDR3 protein, called by TCRdb with MiXCR from the multiplex PCR reads. The table shows some 600,000 distinct CDR3 sequences, with around 42% occurring only once. The material sequenced was peripheral blood or thyroid tissue (not recorded which). The receptors were sampled from a woman under 30 with Graves' hyperthyroidism.

Note on this clonotype: Relative to the germline gene, one junction end is altered; a read error may explain this. This chain joins TRBV7-9 and TRBJ2-6; D is unresolved. The CDR3 runs 15 residues. The germline gives CDR1 SEHNR, CDR2 FQNEAQ (reference sequence). Here the CDR3 DNA reads TGCGCCAGCAGCCAACCCTACTCTGGGGCCAACGTCCTGACTTTC. The encoded protein is CASSQPYSGANVLTF.

Regarding this clonotype: This may be a read error, as it is one base from a much larger clone. The chain couples TRBV10-3 to TRBJ2-7; the D is unclear. Germline V gene data show CDR1 as ENHRY and CDR2 as SYGVKD. This CDR3 spans 11 amino acids. The CDR3 DNA is TGTGTCATCAGTTCTGACTACGAGCAGTACTTC. This codes for CVISSDYEQYF.

This clonotype was seen ten or more times. V gene TRBV15 combines with J gene TRBJ1-4, with a possible D match to TRBD1 (6 bases). With 0 bases removed from V and 8 bases from J, the gap between germline ends came to 10 bases. Germline-derived CDR1 and CDR2 are LNHNV and YYDKDF (reference sequence). The CDR3 totals 14 residues. CDR3 nucleotides: TGTGCCACCAGCAGAGATGGAACAGGGGAAAAACTGTTTTTT. Its protein is CATSRDGTGEKLFF.

CDR3 loop: CAISTRGSTNEKLFF. The CDR3 nucleotides read TGTGCCATCAGTACAAGGGGTTCAACTAATGAAAAACTGTTTTTT. The chain joins TRBV10-3 to TRBJ1-4, with a possible D match to TRBD1 (5 bases). Germline V gene data show CDR1 as ENHRY and CDR2 as SYGVKD. V was trimmed by 5 bases and J by 0 bases, leaving 10 bases between them. This CDR3 region has 15 residues.

This clonotype was observed once. A much larger clone differs by one base, so this may be a read error. V usage is TRBV15 and J usage is TRBJ2-7; D gene ambiguous. CDR1 and CDR2 (germline): LNHNV, YYDKDF (reference sequence). The CDR3 length is 13 residues. V was shortened by 3 bases and J by 7 bases, with 13 bases between the two germline ends. The CDR3 region has the DNA TGTGCCACCAGCAGCGAGACCCTTTCTGAGCAGTACTTC. Its translation is CATSSETLSEQYF.

This clonotype was recorded at least ten times. The chain is built from TRBV10-3 and TRBJ1-2; TRBD1 is a possible D gene (6 bases). CDR3 length: 17 amino acids. Germline V gives CDR1 ENHRY, CDR2 SYGVKD. V lost 0 bases to trimming and J lost 3 bases, with 17 bases between them. The CDR3 coding sequence is TGTGCCATCAGTGAGTCCATTATATTGGGGGCGGACTATGGCTACACCTTC. This gives the protein CAISESIILGADYGYTF.

To note about this clonotype: Given a much more abundant clone one base away, this may be a read error. The genes are TRBV11-1 and TRBJ2-5, with D perhaps matching TRBD1 (5 bases). The germline V gene encodes CDR1 SGHAT and CDR2 FQDESV (reference sequence). The CDR3 totals 13 residues. CDR3 protein: CAGSSETEETQYF. CDR3 in DNA: TGTGCCGGCAGCTCAGAGACAGAAGAGACCCAGTACTTC.

The chain is built from TRBV5-1 and TRBJ1-4; no clear D gene. The germline CDR1 and CDR2 sequences are SGHRS and YFSETQ. Between the trimmed V and J ends, which lost 3 bases and 5 bases, there was a span of 14 bases. The CDR3 is made up of 15 amino acids. The CDR3 sequence is CASSSVWASNEKLFF. The CDR3 DNA reads as TGCGCCAGCAGCTCGGTGTGGGCCTCGAATGAAAAACTGTTTTTT.

The chain combines TRBV5-4 with TRBJ1-1, with D perhaps matching TRBD1 (5 bases). V gave up 0 bases and J gave up 1 base, with 13 bases separating them. The CDR3 consists of 16 residues. CDR1 is SGHNT, CDR2 YYREEE, per germline (reference sequence). The CDR3 DNA reads as TGTGCCAGCAGCTTGGGGGGCCGGGCGCGGAACACTGAAGCTTTCTTT. As protein: CASSLGGRARNTEAFF. The complete variable domain, with remaining parts taken from reference TRBV5-4 and TRBJ1-1, reads ETGVTQSPTHLIKTRGQQVTLRCSSQSGHNTVSWYQQALGQGPQFIFQYYREEENGRGNFPPRFSGLQFPNYSSELNVNALELDDSALYLCASSLGGRARNTEAFFGQGTRLTVV.

This sequence joins TRBV5-1 and TRBJ2-7; 9 bases line up with TRBD1. V lost 4 bases, J lost 2 bases, and 4 bases stayed unmatched. CDR3 size: 14 residues. Looked up from germline, CDR1 is SGHRS and CDR2 is YFSETQ. CDR3 protein: CASSKGQGTYEQYF. As DNA, the CDR3 is TGCGCCAGCAGCAAGGGACAGGGAACCTACGAGCAGTACTTC.

This clonotype was counted at least ten times. The chain recombines TRBV29-1 with TRBJ1-6; 8 bases fit TRBD1. CDR3 length: 12 residues. V shed 4 bases, J shed 7 bases, and the junction held 0 bases outside the gene matches. CDR1 is SQVTM, CDR2 ANQGSEA, per germline. This CDR3 is CSVGDRNSPLHF. The CDR3 DNA sequence: TGCAGCGTTGGGGACAGGAATTCACCCCTCCACTTT.

This clonotype has only a few counts. This rearrangement joins TRBV10-3 to TRBJ1-2; D gene unclear. Per the germline V gene, CDR1 is ENHRY and CDR2 is SYGVKD. The CDR3 consists of 12 residues. The CDR3 spells CARVELNYGYTF. CDR3 nucleotide sequence: TGTGCTAGAGTGGAGCTTAACTATGGCTACACCTTC.

The chain links TRBV7-3 to TRBJ1-2; TRBD1 matches 7 bases. The CDR3 covers 16 residues. V lost 6 bases, J lost 3 bases, and 13 bases stayed unmatched. The germline gives CDR1 SGHTA, CDR2 FQGTGA. The CDR3 region is CASRASRGNYDYGYTF. The CDR3 DNA is TGTGCCAGCAGAGCTAGCAGGGGGAATTACGACTATGGCTACACCTTC.

The chain carries TRBV25-1 and TRBJ2-5, with D maybe TRBD2 (5 bases). Germline-derived CDR1 and CDR2 are MGHDK and SYGVNS. The CDR3 consists of 14 residues. V was pared by 6 bases and J by 5 bases, with 16 bases between. The CDR3: CASSVQRGIETQYF. The CDR3 DNA is TGTGCCAGCAGCGTCCAGAGAGGGATTGAGACCCAGTACTTC.

The chain uses TRBV6-1 and TRBJ1-5; no clear D gene. The germline V and J ends were trimmed by 2 bases and 2 bases, with 10 bases remaining between them. CDR3 length: 15 residues. Per germline, CDR1 MNHNS and CDR2 SASEGT. Here the CDR3 reads CASSENFHGNQPQHF. CDR3 in DNA: TGTGCCAGCAGTGAAAACTTTCACGGCAATCAGCCCCAGCATTTT.

There are many counts of this clonotype. The genes are TRBV7-2 and TRBJ2-7; tentative D call: TRBD2 (5 bases). CDR1 is SGHTA, CDR2 FQGNSA, per germline. V was cut by 5 bases and J by 2 bases, with 13 bases left in between. This CDR3 contains 14 residues. The CDR3 here is CASSQTRSAYEQYF. CDR3 sequence (DNA): TGTGCCAGCAGCCAAACTAGGTCGGCCTACGAGCAGTACTTC.

The rearrangement joins TRBV7-3 to TRBJ1-1; maybe TRBD1 (5 bases). V dropped 4 bases and J dropped 0 bases, with 12 bases sitting between them. This CDR3 comprises 15 residues. Looked up from germline, CDR1 is SGHTA and CDR2 is FQGTGA. The CDR3 DNA is TGTGCCAGCAGCTACACAGGCGCTATGAACACTGAAGCTTTCTTT. Its protein product is CASSYTGAMNTEAFF.

CDR3 nucleotide sequence: TGCAGTGCTAGCCTTAAGAGGGCTGCAACTAATGAAAAACTGTTTTTT. As protein: CSASLKRAATNEKLFF. This chain connects TRBV20-1 to TRBJ1-4; D unresolved. Germline V CDR1 and CDR2: DFQATT, SNEGSKA (reference sequence). V gave up 3 bases and J gave up 0 bases, with 14 bases separating them. The CDR3 contains 16 residues.

With regard to this clonotype: A read error may produce the germline difference seen at one junction end. The rearrangement joins TRBV29-1 to TRBJ2-6; 7 bases fit TRBD1. The CDR3 sequence is 15 residues long. Germline V gene sequence: CDR1 SQVTM, CDR2 ANQGSEA. The CDR3 DNA follows: TGCAGCGTTCCTAGGACAGGCCGACGGGCGAACACTGAAGCTTTC. Translated, it gives CSVPRTGRRANTEAF.

This clonotype has at least ten counts. The chain joins TRBV2 to TRBJ1-1; TRBD1 is a possible D gene (6 bases). Germline V gives CDR1 SNHLY, CDR2 FYNNEI. This CDR3 is built from 12 residues. V was clipped by 8 bases and J by 5 bases, with 12 bases between them. The CDR3: CASRPTGTEAFF. CDR3 DNA: TGTGCCAGCCGGCCGACAGGAACTGAAGCTTTCTTT. The whole variable domain, filled in from reference TRBV2 and TRBJ1-1, reads EPEVTQTPSHQVTQMGQEVILRCVPISNHLYFYWYRQILGQKVEFLVSFYNNEISEKSEIFDDQFSVERPDGSNFTLKIRSTKLEDSAMYFCASRPTGTEAFFGQGTRLTVV.

The rearrangement links TRBV9 to TRBJ2-7; tentative D call: TRBD1 (6 bases). The germline V gene encodes CDR1 SGDLS and CDR2 YYNGEE. Trimming removed 3 bases at V and 4 bases at J, with 20 bases between. This CDR3 has 16 amino acids. CDR3 bases: TGTGCCAGCAGCGCGGCGGGTCGGACAGCTCCTTACGAGCAGTACTTC. Its translation: CASSAAGRTAPYEQYF.

Points on this clonotype: A clone one base away is much larger, so this may be a read error. The V call is TRBV29-1, the J call TRBJ1-1; a weak D match, TRBD1 (5 bases). Germline CDR1 and CDR2: SQVTM and ANQGSEA. Between the trimmed V and J ends, which lost 5 bases and 11 bases, there was a span of 15 bases. This CDR3 has 11 amino acids. CDR3 sequence: CSVSVGDGAFF. In DNA form, the CDR3 reads TGCAGCGTTTCCGTCGGGGACGGGGCTTTCTTT.

The gene calls are TRBV2 and TRBJ1-2; perhaps TRBD1 as D (5 bases). The CDR3 consists of 15 residues. CDR1 and CDR2 (germline): SNHLY, FYNNEI. Between the trimmed V and J ends, which lost 7 bases and 6 bases, there was a span of 21 bases. The CDR3 sequence is CASTARWDGSNGYTF. CDR3 coding DNA: TGTGCCAGCACCGCCAGGTGGGACGGTTCCAATGGCTACACCTTC.

DNA of the CDR3: TGTGCCAGCAGTCCGACGGACAGGGGCCCTGGCTACACCTTC. Amino acid sequence: CASSPTDRGPGYTF. The rearrangement links TRBV6-2 or TRBV6-3 to TRBJ1-2; 9 bases map to TRBD1. The CDR3 length is 14 residues. With 5 bases clipped from V and 7 bases from J, the junction kept 8 bases outside the gene matches. CDR1 MNHEY and CDR2 SVGEGT come from the germline V gene.

The rearrangement joins TRBV20-1 to TRBJ2-5; weak D call: TRBD1 (5 bases). V lost 3 bases and J lost 1, with 6 bases in between. Per the germline V gene, CDR1 is DFQATT and CDR2 is SNEGSKA (reference sequence). The CDR3 consists of 12 residues. CDR3 nucleotides: TGCAGTGCTAGGACAGCCCAAGAGACCCAGTACTTC. Translated, it gives CSARTAQETQYF.